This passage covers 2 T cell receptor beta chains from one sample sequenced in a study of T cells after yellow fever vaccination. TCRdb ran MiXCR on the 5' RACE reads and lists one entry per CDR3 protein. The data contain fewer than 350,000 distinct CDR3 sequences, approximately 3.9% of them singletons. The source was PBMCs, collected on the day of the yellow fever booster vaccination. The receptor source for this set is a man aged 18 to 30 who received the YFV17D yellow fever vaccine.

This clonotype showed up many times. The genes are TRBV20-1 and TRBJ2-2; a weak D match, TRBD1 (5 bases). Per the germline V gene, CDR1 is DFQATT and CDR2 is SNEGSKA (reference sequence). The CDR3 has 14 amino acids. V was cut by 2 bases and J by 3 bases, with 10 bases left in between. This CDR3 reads CSARNPGYTGELFF. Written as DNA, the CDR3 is TGCAGTGCTAGAAATCCAGGGTACACCGGGGAGCTGTTTTTT.

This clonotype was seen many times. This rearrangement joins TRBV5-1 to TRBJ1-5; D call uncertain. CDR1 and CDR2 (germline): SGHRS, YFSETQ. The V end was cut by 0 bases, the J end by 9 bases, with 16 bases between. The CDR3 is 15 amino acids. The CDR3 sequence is CASSLGGGDSGPQHF. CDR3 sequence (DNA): TGCGCCAGCAGCTTGGGCGGCGGCGACTCGGGGCCCCAGCATTTT.